This T cell receptor (beta chain) was identified in a study of tumor-infiltrating lymphocytes in localized non-small cell lung cancer. The CDR3 has 14 amino acids. V shed 3 bases and J shed 4 bases, with 13 bases lying between them. Looked up from germline, CDR1 is SGHRS and CDR2 is YFSETQ. TCRdb keeps only in-frame clones here, not all; method: immunoSEQ multiplex PCR. The sample shows more than 15,000 clones, around 70% of them seen only once. This clone is medium-sized within its sample. The V gene is TRBV5-1, the J gene TRBJ2-5; maybe TRBD2 (7 bases). The clonotype originates from a human donor with non-small cell lung cancer. The sample was lung tumor tissue. The CDR3 reads CASSWNGGAETQYF. CDR3 nucleotide sequence: TGCGCCAGCAGCTGGAATGGGGGGGCAGAGACCCAGTACTTC.